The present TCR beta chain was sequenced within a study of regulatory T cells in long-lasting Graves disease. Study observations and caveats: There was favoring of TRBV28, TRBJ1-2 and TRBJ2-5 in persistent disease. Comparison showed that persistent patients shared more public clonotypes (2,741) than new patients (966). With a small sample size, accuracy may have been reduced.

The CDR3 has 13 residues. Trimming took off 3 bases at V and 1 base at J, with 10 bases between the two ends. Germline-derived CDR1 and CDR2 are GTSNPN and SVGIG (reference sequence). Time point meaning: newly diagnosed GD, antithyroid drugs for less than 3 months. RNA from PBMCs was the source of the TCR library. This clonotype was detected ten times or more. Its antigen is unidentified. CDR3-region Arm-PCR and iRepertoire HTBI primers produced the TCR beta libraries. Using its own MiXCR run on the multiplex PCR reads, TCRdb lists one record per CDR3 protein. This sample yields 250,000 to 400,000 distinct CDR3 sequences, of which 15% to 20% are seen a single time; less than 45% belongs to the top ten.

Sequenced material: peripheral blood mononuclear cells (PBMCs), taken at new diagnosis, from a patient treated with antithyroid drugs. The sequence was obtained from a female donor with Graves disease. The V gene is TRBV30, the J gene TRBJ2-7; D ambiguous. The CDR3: CAWRKRISYEQYF. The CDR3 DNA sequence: TGTGCCTGGAGGAAAAGAATATCCTACGAGCAGTACTTC.